Listed here are 8 T cell receptor beta chains from one sample, sequenced in a study of PD-1 blockade in classical Hodgkin lymphoma. Libraries were prepared by immunoSEQ multiplex PCR; TCRdb keeps only in-frame clonotypes and omits some of them. This sample has thousands of clones, with around 80% found just once. Time point meaning: cycle 4 day 1 (C4D1), after less than 7 weeks of nivolumab. All patients relapsed after autologous stem cell transplantation, and brentuximab vedotin exposure varied. Magnetic depletion of non-target cells from thawed PBMCs yielded purified CD8+ T cells. The sample in question was CD8+ T cells from blood, obtained before the fourth cycle of nivolumab. These receptors were taken from a human donor with classical Hodgkin lymphoma.

The V and J genes are TRBV4-1 and TRBJ2-7, with D maybe TRBD1 (5 bases). Germline CDR1 reads MGHRA; CDR2 reads YSYEKL. V lost 4 bases to trimming and J lost 5 bases, with 9 bases between them. This CDR3 is built from 12 residues. The CDR3 reads CASSRQGHEQYF. DNA of the CDR3: TGCGCCAGCAGCCGCCAGGGCCACGAGCAGTACTTC.

The chain couples TRBV27 to TRBJ2-7; 8 positions match TRBD2. The CDR3 has 14 amino acids. J gave up 3 bases and V 4 bases, and 5 bases lay outside the gene matches. Germline V CDR1 and CDR2: MNHEY, SMNVEV (reference sequence). This CDR3 reads CASSSGGAVYEQYF. The CDR3 DNA is TGTGCCAGCAGTTCCGGGGGGGCGGTCTACGAGCAGTACTTC.

This clone was observed a few times. The rearrangement links TRBV2 to TRBJ1-2; unclear D gene. V lost 8 bases to trimming and J lost 3 bases, with 13 bases between them. Germline CDR1 reads SNHLY; CDR2 reads FYNNEI. CDR3 length equals 13 residues. The CDR3 loop reads CASYEWVHYGYTF. The CDR3 DNA sequence: TGTGCCAGCTATGAGTGGGTTCACTATGGCTACACCTTC.

V and J are TRBV9 and TRBJ2-2; 8 positions agree with TRBD2. This CDR3 contains 16 residues. J was trimmed by 4 bases and V by 7 bases; bases with no gene match: 12. Germline V gene lookup returns CDR1 SGDLS and CDR2 YYNGEE. CDR3 nucleotide sequence: TGTGCCAGCGGCTACAGCGGGGGCGATCTCACCGGGGAGCTGTTTTTT. The encoded protein is CASGYSGGDLTGELFF.

The chain couples TRBV7-9 to TRBJ2-1; no clear D gene. The CDR3 totals 14 residues. Trimming removed 7 bases at V and 4 bases at J, with 14 bases between. The germline gives CDR1 SEHNR, CDR2 FQNEAQ (reference sequence). The DNA for the CDR3 is TGTGCCAGCATCGTGGGCCATTTGTACAATGAGCAGTTCTTC. It encodes CASIVGHLYNEQFF.

The chain recombines TRBV5-4 with TRBJ1-2; 7 nucleotides agree with TRBD1. V trimming: 0 bases; J trimming: 3 bases; junction bases outside the gene matches: 5. Germline CDR1 and CDR2: SGHNT and YYREEE (reference sequence). The CDR3 is 15 residues long. DNA of the CDR3: TGTGCCAGCAGCTTGGTGGGGGACAGCTACTATGGCTACACCTTC. It specifies CASSLVGDSYYGYTF. Filled out from reference TRBV5-4 and TRBJ1-2, the complete variable domain reads ETGVTQSPTHLIKTRGQQVTLRCSSQSGHNTVSWYQQALGQGPQFIFQYYREEENGRGNFPPRFSGLQFPNYSSELNVNALELDDSALYLCASSLVGDSYYGYTFGSGTRLTVV.

V usage is TRBV5-5 and J usage is TRBJ2-1, with D unclear. The CDR3 totals 13 residues. Trimming stripped 0 bases from V and 4 bases from J, with 5 bases between. Germline V gene sequence: CDR1 SGHKS, CDR2 YYEKEE (reference sequence). As DNA, the CDR3 is TGTGCCAGCAGCTTGGATACATACAATGAGCAGTTCTTC. Protein sequence: CASSLDTYNEQFF.

The chain carries TRBV7-9 and TRBJ1-2; the D gene is possibly TRBD1 (6 bases). The CDR3 runs 17 residues. Germline V gene sequence: CDR1 SEHNR, CDR2 FQNEAQ (reference sequence). Between the trimmed V and J ends, which lost 2 bases and 4 bases, there was a span of 20 bases. The CDR3, as DNA: TGTGCCAGCAGCTTAAAGGACAGCGACGGACGATTCTATGGCTACACCTTC. This codes for CASSLKDSDGRFYGYTF.